This is a list of T cell receptor beta chains from one sample in a study of blood T cell repertoires in COVID-19. The table came from immunoSEQ multiplex PCR; TCRdb's copy has only in-frame clones and leaves some out. This table has about 73,000 clones, roughly 80% appearing once. The specimen was peripheral blood. Every receptor here comes from a man between 65 and 85 years old with COVID-19, enrolled during active disease. The CDR3 runs from the conserved cysteine through the conserved F or W.

CDR3 protein | V gene | CDR3 length | J gene
CASSLAGVGYTF | TRBV28 | 12 | TRBJ1-2
CAWIYRTGVSGANVLTF | TRBV30 | 17 | TRBJ2-6
CATQGSAYEQYF | TRBV6-5 | 12 | TRBJ2-7
CASSPLSGTGQTQYF | TRBV28 | 15 | TRBJ2-5
CASSRGEGNQPQHF | TRBV5-1 | 14 | TRBJ1-5
CASTREMQGEQYF | TRBV9 | 13 | TRBJ2-7
CASSPQGSGGELFF | TRBV9 | 14 | TRBJ2-2
CASSLRRSGTFDEQFF | TRBV7-3 | 16 | TRBJ2-1
CAWISPFVDTQYF | TRBV30 | 13 | TRBJ2-3
CASSYRRQVGEQFF | TRBV6-2/TRBV6-3 | 14 | TRBJ2-1
CATSDPQGSGNTIYF | TRBV24-1 | 15 | TRBJ1-3
CASSVESGTIYF | TRBV9 | 12 | TRBJ1-3
CASSRDRGSGELFF | TRBV7-3 | 14 | TRBJ2-2
CASSSPASGRVTYNEQFF | TRBV7-3 | 18 | TRBJ2-1
CASSRGLADDEQYF | TRBV4-2 | 14 | TRBJ2-7
CASSDLTEQYF | TRBV27 | 11 | TRBJ2-7
CATSREPLATNEKLFF | TRBV15 | 16 | TRBJ1-4
CATQTGWLNEQFF | TRBV21-1 | 13 | TRBJ2-1
CASSLGGQGANQPQHF | TRBV5-4 | 16 | TRBJ1-5
CASSFDRNTEAFF | TRBV14 | 13 | TRBJ1-1
CASRSGTGGVMNTEAFF | TRBV28 | 17 | TRBJ1-1
CASSSTEGLAGVFGQFF | TRBV7-3 | 17 | TRBJ2-1
CASSLARDFYYEQYF | TRBV5-6 | 15 | TRBJ2-7
CASRGLANQETQYF | TRBV2 | 14 | TRBJ2-5
CSVEDPAAGPYEQYF | TRBV29-1 | 15 | TRBJ2-7
CASSQGFSGGYNEQFF | TRBV4-1 | 16 | TRBJ2-1
CASSLSIPNYGLPNYGYTF | TRBV27 | 19 | TRBJ1-2
CASSLGSAVAEQFF | TRBV7-9 | 14 | TRBJ2-1
CASSFRGNWVAPETDTQYF | TRBV14 | 19 | TRBJ2-3
CASSRRGADSSYEQYF | TRBV18 | 16 | TRBJ2-7
CASSLWGQGAAEAFF | TRBV27 | 15 | TRBJ1-1
CASSPRTSVQETQYF | TRBV5-4 | 15 | TRBJ2-5
CASKFSGQGANQPQHF | TRBV28 | 16 | TRBJ1-5
CASSLRSGRAYEQYF | TRBV11-3 | 15 | TRBJ2-7
CATSRDAGQGIQGYGYTF | TRBV15 | 18 | TRBJ1-2
CASSQGRGGGQPQHF | TRBV4-1 | 15 | TRBJ1-5
CASSARLAGGSYNEQFF | TRBV9 | 17 | TRBJ2-1
CASSQLRGVGSTEAFF | TRBV28 | 16 | TRBJ1-1
CATSGGETDTQYF | TRBV4-1 | 13 | TRBJ2-3
CASRWRVGNQPQHF | TRBV6-4 | 14 | TRBJ1-5
CASSLGGGPQYF | TRBV5-1 | 12 | TRBJ2-3
CASSFEQGVSPLHF | TRBV7-2 | 14 | TRBJ1-6
CASSPRAAIGIYF | TRBV7-2 | 13 | TRBJ2-7
CASSIRGDSAYEQYF | TRBV19 | 15 | TRBJ2-7
CASSRDSSTDTQYF | TRBV7-6 | 14 | TRBJ2-3